The clone carrying this T cell receptor beta chain was seen ten or more times. This sample was included in a study of regulatory T cells in long-lasting Graves disease. As for time point: newly diagnosed GD, antithyroid drugs for less than 3 months. RNA extracted from PBMCs served as the sequencing template. Patient provenance is recorded as an endocrinology department in Xi'an, China. According to the study, TCR beta libraries were built with iRepertoire HTBI primers and CDR3-region Arm-PCR. TCRdb itself ran the multiplex PCR reads through MiXCR, one entry per CDR3 protein. The table has approximately 360,000 distinct CDR3 sequences, 12% seen once; the top ten hold approximately 20%. These records were also assigned to another study, of T cells in Graves' hyperthyroidism and ophthalmopathy. From that report: Using the HTBI primer set, a first-round RT-PCR was run on the TCR CDR3.

The receptor's source is a young woman with Graves disease. The source was peripheral blood mononuclear cells (PBMCs), collected at new diagnosis, from a patient treated with antithyroid drugs.

The CDR3 region is CASSLGRYGQGDGYTF. Written as DNA, the CDR3 is TGTGCCAGCAGCTTAGGGAGATACGGACAGGGGGATGGCTACACCTTC. This chain uses TRBV7-2 with TRBJ1-2; TRBD1 agrees at 10 bases. This CDR3 has 16 residues. CDR1 is SGHTA and CDR2 is FQGNSA in the germline V gene. V lost 1 base to trimming and J lost 6 bases; unmatched junction nucleotides: 8.